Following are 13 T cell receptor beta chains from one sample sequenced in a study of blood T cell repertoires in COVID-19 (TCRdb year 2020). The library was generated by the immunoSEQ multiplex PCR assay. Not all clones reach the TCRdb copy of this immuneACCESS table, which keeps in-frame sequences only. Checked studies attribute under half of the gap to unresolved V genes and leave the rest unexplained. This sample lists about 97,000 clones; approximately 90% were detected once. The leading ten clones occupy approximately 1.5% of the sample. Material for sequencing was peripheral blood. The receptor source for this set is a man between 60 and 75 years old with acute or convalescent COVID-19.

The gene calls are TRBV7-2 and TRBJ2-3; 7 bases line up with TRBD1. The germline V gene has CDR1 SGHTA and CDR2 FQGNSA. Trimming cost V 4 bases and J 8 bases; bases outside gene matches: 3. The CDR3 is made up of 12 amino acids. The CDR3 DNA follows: TGTGCCAGCAGCTCCGACAGGGTTACGCAGTATTTT. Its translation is CASSSDRVTQYF. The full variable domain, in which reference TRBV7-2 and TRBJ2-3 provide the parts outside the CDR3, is GAGVSQSPSNKVTEKGKDVELRCDPISGHTALYWYRQSLGQGLEFLIYFQGNSAPDKSGLPSDRFSAERTGGSVSTLTIQRTQQEDSAVYLCASSSDRVTQYFGPGTRLTVL.

The CDR3 spells CASSSRGSGNTIYF. In DNA, the CDR3 is TGTGCCAGCAGTTCCAGGGGCTCTGGAAACACCATATATTTT. The chain has TRBV28 and TRBJ1-3; maybe TRBD1 (6 bases). The CDR3 length is 14 residues. In germline, CDR1 is MDHEN, CDR2 SYDVKM. V lost 4 bases and J lost 0, with 7 bases in between.

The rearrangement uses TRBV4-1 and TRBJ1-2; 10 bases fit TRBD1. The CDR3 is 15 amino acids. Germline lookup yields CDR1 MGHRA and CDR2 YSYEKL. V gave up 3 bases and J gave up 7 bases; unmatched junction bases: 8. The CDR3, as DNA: TGCGCCAGCAGCCATCTAGGACAGGGGGTTGCTGGCTACACCTTC. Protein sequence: CASSHLGQGVAGYTF.

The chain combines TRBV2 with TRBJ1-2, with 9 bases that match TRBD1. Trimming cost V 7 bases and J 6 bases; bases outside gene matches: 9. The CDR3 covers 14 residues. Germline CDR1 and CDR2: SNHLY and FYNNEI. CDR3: CASIQARTGDGYTF. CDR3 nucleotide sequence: TGTGCCAGCATACAGGCCCGGACAGGGGATGGCTACACCTTC.

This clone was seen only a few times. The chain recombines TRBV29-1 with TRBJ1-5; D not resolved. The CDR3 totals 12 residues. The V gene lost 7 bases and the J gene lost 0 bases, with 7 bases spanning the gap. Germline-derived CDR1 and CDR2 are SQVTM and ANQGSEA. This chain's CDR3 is CSAAYSNQPQHF. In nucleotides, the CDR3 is TGCAGCGCCGCGTATAGCAATCAGCCCCAGCATTTT.

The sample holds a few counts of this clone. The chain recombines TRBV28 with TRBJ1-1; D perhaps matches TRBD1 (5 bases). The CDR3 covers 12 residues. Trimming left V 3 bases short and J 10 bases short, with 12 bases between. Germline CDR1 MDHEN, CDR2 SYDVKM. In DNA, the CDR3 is TGTGCCAGCAGTTTTAAGGGGAAATCAGCTTTCTTT. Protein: CASSFKGKSAFF.

Here the CDR3 DNA reads TGTGCCAGCAGTTACCTAGGACTAAGCCTCCGAGAGACCCAGTACTTC. Amino acids: CASSYLGLSLRETQYF. The chain has TRBV6-6 and TRBJ2-5, with D possibly TRBD2 on 6 matching bases. V shed 2 bases and J shed 4 bases, with 17 bases lying between them. The germline CDR1 and CDR2 sequences are MNHNY and SVGAGI (reference sequence). The length of the CDR3 is 16 residues.

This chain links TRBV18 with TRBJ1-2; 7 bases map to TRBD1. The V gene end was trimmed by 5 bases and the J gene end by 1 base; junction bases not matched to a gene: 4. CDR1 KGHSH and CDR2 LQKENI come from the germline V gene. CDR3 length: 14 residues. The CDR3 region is CASSSGTDNYGYTF. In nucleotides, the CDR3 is TGTGCCAGCTCATCCGGGACAGATAACTATGGCTACACCTTC.

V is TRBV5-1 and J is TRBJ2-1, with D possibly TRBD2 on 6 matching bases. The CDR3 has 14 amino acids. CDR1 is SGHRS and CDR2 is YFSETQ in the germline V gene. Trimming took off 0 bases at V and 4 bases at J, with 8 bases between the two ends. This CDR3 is CASSLVAGYNEQFF. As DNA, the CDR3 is TGCGCCAGCAGCTTGGTCGCGGGGTACAATGAGCAGTTCTTC.

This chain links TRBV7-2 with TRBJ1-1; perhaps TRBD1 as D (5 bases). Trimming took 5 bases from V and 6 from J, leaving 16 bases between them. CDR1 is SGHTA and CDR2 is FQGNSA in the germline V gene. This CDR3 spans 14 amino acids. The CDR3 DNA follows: TGTGCCAGCAGCCTGGGACTCGTTCTCCCTGAAGCTTTCTTT. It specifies CASSLGLVLPEAFF.

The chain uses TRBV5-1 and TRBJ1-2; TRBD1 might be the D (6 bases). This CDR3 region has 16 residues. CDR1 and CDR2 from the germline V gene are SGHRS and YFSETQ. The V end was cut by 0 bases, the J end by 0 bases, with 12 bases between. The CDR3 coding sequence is TGCGCCAGCAGCTTGGGAGACAGGAGAGCTAACTATGGCTACACCTTC. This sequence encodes CASSLGDRRANYGYTF.

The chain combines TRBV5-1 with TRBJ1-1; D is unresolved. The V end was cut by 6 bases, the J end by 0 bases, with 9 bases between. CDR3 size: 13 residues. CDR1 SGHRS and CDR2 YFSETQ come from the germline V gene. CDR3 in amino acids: CASTEFMNTEAFF. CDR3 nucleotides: TGCGCCAGCACCGAGTTCATGAACACTGAAGCTTTCTTT.

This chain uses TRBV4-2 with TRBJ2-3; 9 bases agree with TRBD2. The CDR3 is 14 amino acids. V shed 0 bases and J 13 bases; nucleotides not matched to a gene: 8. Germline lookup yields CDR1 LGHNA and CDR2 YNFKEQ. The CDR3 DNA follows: TGTGCCAGCAGCCAAGATGGTCACCGCGGGGGGGAGTATTTT. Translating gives CASSQDGHRGGEYF.